The present TCR beta chain was sequenced within a study of CD8+ T cells in alopecia areata. The table lists this clone with a count of one. The germline gives CDR1 SQVTM, CDR2 ANQGSEA. The length of the CDR3 is 13 residues. The V gene lost 4 bases and the J gene lost 1 base, with 8 bases spanning the gap. RNA was extracted and reverse transcribed into cDNA as the sequencing template. Measured with immunoSEQ multiplex PCR; TCRdb has only the in-frame clones, and not every one. In the table there are roughly 190,000 clones, around 56% of which are singletons. Treatment meaning: oral pan-JAK inhibitor, 5-10 mg twice daily.

Sample: CD4+ T cells sorted from blood, taken at week 4, from a patient treated with tofacitinib. This receptor was identified in a human donor with alopecia areata. V is TRBV29-1 and J is TRBJ1-5; D is perhaps TRBD1 (6 bases). In DNA form, the CDR3 reads TGCAGCGTTGGGGGACAAAGCAATCAGCCCCAGCATTTT. Its translation: CSVGGQSNQPQHF.